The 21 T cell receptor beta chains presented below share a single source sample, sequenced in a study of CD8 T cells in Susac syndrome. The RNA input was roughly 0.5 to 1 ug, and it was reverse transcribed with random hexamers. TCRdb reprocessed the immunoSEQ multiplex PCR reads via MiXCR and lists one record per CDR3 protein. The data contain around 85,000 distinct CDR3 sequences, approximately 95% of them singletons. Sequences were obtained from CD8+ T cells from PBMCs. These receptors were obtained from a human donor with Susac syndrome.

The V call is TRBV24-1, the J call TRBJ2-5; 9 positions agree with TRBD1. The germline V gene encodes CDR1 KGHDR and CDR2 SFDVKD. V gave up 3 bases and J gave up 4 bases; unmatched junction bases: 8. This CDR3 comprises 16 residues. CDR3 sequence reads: CATSDRRDRDGETQYF. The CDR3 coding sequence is TGTGCCACCAGTGATCGCCGGGACAGGGACGGAGAGACCCAGTACTTC.

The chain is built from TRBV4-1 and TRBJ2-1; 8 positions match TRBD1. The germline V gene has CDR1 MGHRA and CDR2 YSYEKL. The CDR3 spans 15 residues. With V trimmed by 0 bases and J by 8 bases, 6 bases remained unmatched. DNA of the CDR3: TGCGCCAGCAGCCAAGATCGGGACAGGCGAGATGAGCAGTTCTTC. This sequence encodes CASSQDRDRRDEQFF.

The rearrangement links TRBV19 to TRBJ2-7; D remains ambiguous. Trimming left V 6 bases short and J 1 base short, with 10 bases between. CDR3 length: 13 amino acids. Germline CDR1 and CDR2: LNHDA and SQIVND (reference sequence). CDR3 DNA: TGTGCCAGTAGCGTGGACCCTTCCTACGAGCAGTACTTC. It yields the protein CASSVDPSYEQYF.

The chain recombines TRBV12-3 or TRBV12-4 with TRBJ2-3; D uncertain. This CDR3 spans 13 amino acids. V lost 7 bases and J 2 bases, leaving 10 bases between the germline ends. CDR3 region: CASIQRSTDTQYF. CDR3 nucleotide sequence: TGTGCCAGCATCCAGCGATCCACAGATACGCAGTATTTT.

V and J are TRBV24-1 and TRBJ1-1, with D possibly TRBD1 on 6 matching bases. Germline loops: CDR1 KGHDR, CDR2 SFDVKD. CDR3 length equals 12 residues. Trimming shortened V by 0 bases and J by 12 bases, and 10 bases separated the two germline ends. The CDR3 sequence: CATSDLTGRTFF. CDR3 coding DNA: TGTGCCACCAGTGATTTGACAGGGAGGACTTTCTTT.

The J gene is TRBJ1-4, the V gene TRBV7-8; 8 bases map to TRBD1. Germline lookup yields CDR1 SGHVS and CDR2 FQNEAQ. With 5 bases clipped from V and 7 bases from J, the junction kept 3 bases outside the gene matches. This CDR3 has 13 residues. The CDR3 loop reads CASSPGTGEKLFF. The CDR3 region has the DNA TGTGCCAGCAGCCCCGGGACAGGTGAAAAACTGTTTTTT.

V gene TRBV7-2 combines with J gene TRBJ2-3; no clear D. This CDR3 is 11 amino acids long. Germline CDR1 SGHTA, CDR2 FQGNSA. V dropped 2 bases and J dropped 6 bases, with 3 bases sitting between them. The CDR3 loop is CASSLYDTQYF. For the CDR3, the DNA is TGTGCCAGCAGCTTATACGATACGCAGTATTTT.

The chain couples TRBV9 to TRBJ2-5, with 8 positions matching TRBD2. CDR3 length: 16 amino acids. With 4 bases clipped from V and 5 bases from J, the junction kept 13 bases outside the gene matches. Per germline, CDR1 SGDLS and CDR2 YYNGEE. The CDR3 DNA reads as TGTGCCAGCAGCCCGACCGGGGGGGGCGGCATTGAGACCCAGTACTTC. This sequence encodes CASSPTGGGGIETQYF. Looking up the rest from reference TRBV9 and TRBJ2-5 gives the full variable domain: DSGVTQTPKHLITATGQRVTLRCSPRSGDLSVYWYQQSLDQGLQFLIQYYNGEERAKGNILERFSAQQFPDLHSELNLSSLELGDSALYFCASSPTGGGGIETQYFGPGTRLLVL.

In DNA, the CDR3 is TGTGCCTGGAGTGACGCACCCCCGCGACTAGCGGGGGCCACAGATACGCAGTATTTT. Its protein product is CAWSDAPPRLAGATDTQYF. The rearrangement joins TRBV30 to TRBJ2-3, with 12 bases fitting TRBD2. Germline V CDR1 and CDR2: GTSNPN, SVGIG (reference sequence). The CDR3 extends over 19 amino acids. J lost 2 bases, V lost 1 base, and 13 bases had no gene match.

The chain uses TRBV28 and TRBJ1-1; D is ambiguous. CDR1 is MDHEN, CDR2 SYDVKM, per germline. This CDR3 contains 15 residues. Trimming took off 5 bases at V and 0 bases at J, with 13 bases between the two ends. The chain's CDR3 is CASSHPGLLNTEAFF. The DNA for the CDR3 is TGTGCCAGCAGTCATCCGGGCCTCCTGAACACTGAAGCTTTCTTT.

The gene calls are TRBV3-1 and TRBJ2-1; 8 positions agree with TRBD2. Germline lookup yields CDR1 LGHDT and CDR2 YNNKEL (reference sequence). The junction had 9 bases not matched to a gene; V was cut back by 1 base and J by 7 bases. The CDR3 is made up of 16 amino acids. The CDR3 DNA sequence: TGTGCCAGCAGCCAAGTTAGCACTAGCGGCACGAATGAGCAGTTCTTC. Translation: CASSQVSTSGTNEQFF.

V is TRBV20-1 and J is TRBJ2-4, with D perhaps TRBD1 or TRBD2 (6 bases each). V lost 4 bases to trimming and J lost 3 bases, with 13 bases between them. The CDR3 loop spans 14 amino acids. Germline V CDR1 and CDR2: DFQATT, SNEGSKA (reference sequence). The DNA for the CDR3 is TGCAGTGCTACAGGGGAGGAGGTCAAAAACATTCAGTACTTC. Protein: CSATGEEVKNIQYF.

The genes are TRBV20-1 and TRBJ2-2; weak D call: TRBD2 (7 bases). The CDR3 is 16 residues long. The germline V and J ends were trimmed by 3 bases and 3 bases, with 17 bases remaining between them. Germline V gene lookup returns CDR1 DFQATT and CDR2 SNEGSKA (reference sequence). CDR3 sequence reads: CSARRGPNTYTGELFF. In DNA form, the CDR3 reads TGCAGTGCTAGGCGGGGGCCAAATACCTACACCGGGGAGCTGTTTTTT.

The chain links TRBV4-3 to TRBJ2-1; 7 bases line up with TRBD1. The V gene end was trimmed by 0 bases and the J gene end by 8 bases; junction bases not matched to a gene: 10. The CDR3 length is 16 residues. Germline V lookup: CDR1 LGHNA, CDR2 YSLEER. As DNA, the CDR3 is TGCGCCAGCAGCCAAGATCGAGACAGGGTGGTCGATGAGCAGTTCTTC. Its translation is CASSQDRDRVVDEQFF.

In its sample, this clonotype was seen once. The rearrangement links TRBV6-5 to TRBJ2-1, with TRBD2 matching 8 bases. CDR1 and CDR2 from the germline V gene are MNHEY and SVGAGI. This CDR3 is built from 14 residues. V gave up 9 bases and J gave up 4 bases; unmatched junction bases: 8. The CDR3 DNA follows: TGTGCCAGTTCCCCTACTAGCGGTTACAATGAGCAGTTCTTC. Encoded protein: CASSPTSGYNEQFF.

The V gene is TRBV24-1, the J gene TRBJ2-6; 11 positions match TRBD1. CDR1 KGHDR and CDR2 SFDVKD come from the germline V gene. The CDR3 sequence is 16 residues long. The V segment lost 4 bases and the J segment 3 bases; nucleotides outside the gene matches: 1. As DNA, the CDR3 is TGTGCCACCAGTGACGGGACAGGGGGTGGGGCCAACGTCCTGACTTTC. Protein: CATSDGTGGGANVLTF.

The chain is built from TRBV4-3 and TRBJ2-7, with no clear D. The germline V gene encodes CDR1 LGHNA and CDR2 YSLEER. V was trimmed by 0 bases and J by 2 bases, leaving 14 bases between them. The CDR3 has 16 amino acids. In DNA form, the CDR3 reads TGCGCCAGCAGCCAAGATATGGGCAGCGACACCTACGAGCAGTACTTC. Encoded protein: CASSQDMGSDTYEQYF.

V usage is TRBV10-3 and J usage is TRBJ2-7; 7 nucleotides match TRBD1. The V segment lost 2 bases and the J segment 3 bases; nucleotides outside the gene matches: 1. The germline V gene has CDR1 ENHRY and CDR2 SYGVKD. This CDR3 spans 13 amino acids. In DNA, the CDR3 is TGTGCCATCAGTGAGGGACAGGTCTACGAGCAGTACTTC. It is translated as CAISEGQVYEQYF.

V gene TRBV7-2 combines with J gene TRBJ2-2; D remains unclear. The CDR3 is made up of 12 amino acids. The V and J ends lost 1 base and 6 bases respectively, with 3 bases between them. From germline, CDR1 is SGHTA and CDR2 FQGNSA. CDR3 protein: CASSLGPGELFF. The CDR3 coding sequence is TGTGCCAGCAGCTTAGGTCCCGGGGAGCTGTTTTTT.

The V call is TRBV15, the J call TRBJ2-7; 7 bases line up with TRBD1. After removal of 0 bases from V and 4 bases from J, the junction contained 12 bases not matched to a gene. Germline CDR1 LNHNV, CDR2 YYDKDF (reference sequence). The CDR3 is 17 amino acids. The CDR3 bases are TGTGCCACCAGCAGAGATCAGGGTTTAGACAGGGCGTACGAGCAGTACTTC. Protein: CATSRDQGLDRAYEQYF.

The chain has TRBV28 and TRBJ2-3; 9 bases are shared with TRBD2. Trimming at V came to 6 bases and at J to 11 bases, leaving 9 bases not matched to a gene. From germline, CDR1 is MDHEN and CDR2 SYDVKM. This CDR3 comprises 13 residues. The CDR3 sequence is CASSETSGRGQYF. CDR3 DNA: TGTGCCAGCAGCGAGACTAGCGGCCGGGGGCAGTATTTT.